By its share, the clone carrying this T cell receptor beta chain is medium-sized. The antigen remains unidentified. This entry belongs to a study of HIV-infected patients and healthy controls. General observations from the study: Donor HLA types were not determined in the study. In healthy controls, MAIT alpha CDR3s were common; in HIV+ repertoires, severely depleted. Significant mean usage differences between HIV-infected patients and controls involved eight alpha and eight beta V genes.

The CDR3 extends over 14 amino acids. From germline, CDR1 is SGHTA and CDR2 FQGNSA. V was shortened by 5 bases and J by 4 bases, with 11 bases between the two germline ends. About 500 ng RNA was reverse transcribed with alpha and beta constant-region primers. Separate chain-specific third strand synthesis with multiplexing indices produced the alpha and beta libraries. TCRdb reanalysed the 5' RACE reads using MiXCR and keeps one entry per CDR3 protein. Here the sample spans 4,500 to 7,000 distinct CDR3 sequences, roughly a tenth being singletons. No cell fractionation was done, so the repertoire covers all unsorted peripheral blood T cells.

This receptor was taken from an adult with HIV infection. V and J are TRBV7-2 and TRBJ1-4; D gene uncertain. The sample was blood, taken before antiretroviral therapy. The CDR3 loop reads CASSPRTRNEKLFF. The CDR3 DNA follows: TGTGCCAGCAGCCCCCGGACCCGTAATGAAAAACTGTTTTTT.